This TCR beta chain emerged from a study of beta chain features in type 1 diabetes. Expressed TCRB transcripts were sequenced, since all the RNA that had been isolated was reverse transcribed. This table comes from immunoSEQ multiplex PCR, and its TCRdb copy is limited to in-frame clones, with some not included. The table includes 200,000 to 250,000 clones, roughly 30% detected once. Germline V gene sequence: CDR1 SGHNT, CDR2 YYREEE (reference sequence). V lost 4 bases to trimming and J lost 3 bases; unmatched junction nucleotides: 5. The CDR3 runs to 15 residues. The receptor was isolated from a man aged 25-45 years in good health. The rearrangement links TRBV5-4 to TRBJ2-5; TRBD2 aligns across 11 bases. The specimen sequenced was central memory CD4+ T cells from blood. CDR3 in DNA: TGTGCCAGCAGCGTACTAGCGGGAGTGAAAGAGACCCAGTACTTC. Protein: CASSVLAGVKETQYF.